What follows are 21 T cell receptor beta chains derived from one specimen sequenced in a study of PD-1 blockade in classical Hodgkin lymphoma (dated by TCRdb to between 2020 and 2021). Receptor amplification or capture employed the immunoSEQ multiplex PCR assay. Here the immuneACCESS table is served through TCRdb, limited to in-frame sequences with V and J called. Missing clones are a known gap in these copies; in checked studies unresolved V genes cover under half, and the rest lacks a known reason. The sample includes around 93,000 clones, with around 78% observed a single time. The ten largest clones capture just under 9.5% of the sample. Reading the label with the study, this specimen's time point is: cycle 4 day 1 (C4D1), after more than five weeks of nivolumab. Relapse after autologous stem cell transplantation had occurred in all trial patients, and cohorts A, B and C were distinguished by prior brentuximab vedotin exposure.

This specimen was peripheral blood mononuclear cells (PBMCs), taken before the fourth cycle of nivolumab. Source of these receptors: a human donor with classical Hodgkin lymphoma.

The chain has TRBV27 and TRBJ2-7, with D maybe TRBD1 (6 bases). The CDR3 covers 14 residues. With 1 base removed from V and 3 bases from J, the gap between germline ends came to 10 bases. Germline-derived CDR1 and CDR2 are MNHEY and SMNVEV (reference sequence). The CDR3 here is CASSLLTGHYEQYF. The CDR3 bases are TGTGCCAGCAGTTTATTGACAGGTCACTACGAGCAGTACTTC.

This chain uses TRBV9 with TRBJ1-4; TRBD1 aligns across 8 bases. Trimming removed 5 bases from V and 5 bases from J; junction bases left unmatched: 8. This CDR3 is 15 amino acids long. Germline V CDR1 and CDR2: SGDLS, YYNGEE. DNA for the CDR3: TGTGCCAGCAGTTACGGACAGGGACTCAATGAAAAACTGTTTTTT. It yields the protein CASSYGQGLNEKLFF.

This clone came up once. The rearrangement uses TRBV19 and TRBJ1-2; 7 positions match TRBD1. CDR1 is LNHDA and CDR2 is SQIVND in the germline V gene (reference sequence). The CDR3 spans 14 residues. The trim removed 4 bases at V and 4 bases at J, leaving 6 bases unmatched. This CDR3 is CASSKRGQGYGYTF. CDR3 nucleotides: TGTGCCAGTAGTAAGAGGGGGCAAGGCTATGGCTACACCTTC.

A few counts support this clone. The CDR3 bases are TGTGCCAGCAGCTTACTTGGACTCGACTCTGGAAACACCATATATTTT. This codes for CASSLLGLDSGNTIYF. This sequence joins TRBV7-9 and TRBJ1-3; D remains ambiguous. The CDR3 extends over 16 amino acids. CDR1 SEHNR and CDR2 FQNEAQ come from the germline V gene (reference sequence). The V end lost 2 bases, the J end lost 0 bases, and 11 bases lay between the germline ends.

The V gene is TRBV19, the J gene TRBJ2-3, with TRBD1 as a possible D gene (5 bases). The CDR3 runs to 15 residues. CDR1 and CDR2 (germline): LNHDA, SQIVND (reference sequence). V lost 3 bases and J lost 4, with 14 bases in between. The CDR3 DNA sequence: TGTGCCAGTAGTATTGAGACAGCTTTGGCAGATACGCAGTATTTT. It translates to CASSIETALADTQYF.

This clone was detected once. This CDR3 reads CASSPKRGYYEQYF. The CDR3 nucleotides read TGTGCCAGCAGTCCCAAGCGGGGCTACTACGAGCAGTACTTC. The J gene is TRBJ2-7, the V gene TRBV27, with 7 bases that match TRBD2. The CDR3 has 14 amino acids. The J segment lost 3 bases and the V segment lost 5 bases, leaving 7 bases of the junction unmatched. In germline, CDR1 is MNHEY, CDR2 SMNVEV (reference sequence).

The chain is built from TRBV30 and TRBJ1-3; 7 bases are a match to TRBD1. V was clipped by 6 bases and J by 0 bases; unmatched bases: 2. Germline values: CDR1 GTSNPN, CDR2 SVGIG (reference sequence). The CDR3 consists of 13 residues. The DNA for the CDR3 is TGTGCCTGTGACAGGGCCTCTGGAAACACCATATATTTT. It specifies CACDRASGNTIYF.

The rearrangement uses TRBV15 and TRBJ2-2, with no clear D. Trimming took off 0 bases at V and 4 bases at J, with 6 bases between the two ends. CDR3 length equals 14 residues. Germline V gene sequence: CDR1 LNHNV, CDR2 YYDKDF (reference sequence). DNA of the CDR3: TGTGCCACCAGCAGAGATCGGGCCACCGGGGAGCTGTTTTTT. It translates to CATSRDRATGELFF.

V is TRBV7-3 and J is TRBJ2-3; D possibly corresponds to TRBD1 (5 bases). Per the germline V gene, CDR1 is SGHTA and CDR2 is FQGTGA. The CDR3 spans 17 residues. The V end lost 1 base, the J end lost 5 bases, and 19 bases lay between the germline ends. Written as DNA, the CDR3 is TGTGCCAGCAGCTTAAATAGAAAGGCAGGGTCCGGAGATACGCAGTATTTT. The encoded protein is CASSLNRKAGSGDTQYF.

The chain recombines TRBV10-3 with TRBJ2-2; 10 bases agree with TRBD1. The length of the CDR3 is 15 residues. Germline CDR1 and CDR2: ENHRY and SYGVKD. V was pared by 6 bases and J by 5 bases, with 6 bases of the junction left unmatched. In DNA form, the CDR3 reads TGTGCCATCAGAACCGGGACAGGGGTAACCGGGGAGCTGTTTTTT. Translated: CAIRTGTGVTGELFF.

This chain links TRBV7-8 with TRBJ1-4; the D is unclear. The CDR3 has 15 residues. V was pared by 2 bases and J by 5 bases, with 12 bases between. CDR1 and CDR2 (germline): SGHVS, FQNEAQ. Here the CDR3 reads CASSLLTGRNEKLFF. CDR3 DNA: TGTGCCAGCAGCTTATTGACCGGCCGAAATGAAAAACTGTTTTTT. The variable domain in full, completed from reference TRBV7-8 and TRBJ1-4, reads GAGVSQSPRYKVAKRGQDVALRCDPISGHVSLFWYQQALGQGPEFLTYFQNEAQLDKSGLPSDRFFAERPEGSVSTLKIQRTQQEDSAVYLCASSLLTGRNEKLFFGSGTQLSVL.

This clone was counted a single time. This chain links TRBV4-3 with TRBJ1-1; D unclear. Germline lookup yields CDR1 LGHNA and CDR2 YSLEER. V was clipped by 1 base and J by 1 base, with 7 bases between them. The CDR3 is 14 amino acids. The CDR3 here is CASSQVWGNTEAFF. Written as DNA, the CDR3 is TGCGCCAGCAGCCAAGTTTGGGGGAACACTGAAGCTTTCTTT.

CDR3 sequence: CASSVAYKGRAFF. The CDR3 bases are TGTGCCAGCAGCGTAGCTTATAAGGGCCGGGCTTTCTTT. This chain uses TRBV9 with TRBJ1-1; D call uncertain. V was pared by 0 bases and J by 11 bases, with 14 bases between. CDR3 length equals 13 residues. Germline V lookup: CDR1 SGDLS, CDR2 YYNGEE.

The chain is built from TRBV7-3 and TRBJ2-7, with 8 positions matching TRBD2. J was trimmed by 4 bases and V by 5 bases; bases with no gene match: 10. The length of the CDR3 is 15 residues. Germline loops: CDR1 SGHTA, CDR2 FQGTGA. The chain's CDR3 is CASSQAGGVQYEQYF. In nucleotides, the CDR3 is TGTGCCAGCAGCCAGGCGGGGGGAGTCCAGTACGAGCAGTACTTC.

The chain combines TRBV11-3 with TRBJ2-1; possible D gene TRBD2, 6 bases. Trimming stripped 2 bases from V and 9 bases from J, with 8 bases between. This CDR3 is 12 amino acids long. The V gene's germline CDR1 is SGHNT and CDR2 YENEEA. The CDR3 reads CASSLLGGEQFF. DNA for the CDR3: TGTGCCAGCAGCTTACTGGGGGGTGAGCAGTTCTTC.

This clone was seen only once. The CDR3 bases are TGTGCCAGTAGTACCCCGGGGGGGAAAGACGAGCAGTACTTC. Protein sequence: CASSTPGGKDEQYF. The chain uses TRBV19 and TRBJ2-7; 8 bases map to TRBD2. The CDR3 is 14 amino acids. V dropped 4 bases and J dropped 5; count of bases not matched to a gene: 7. CDR1 and CDR2 (germline): LNHDA, SQIVND (reference sequence). The full variable domain, rest sourced from reference TRBV19 and TRBJ2-7, is DGGITQSPKYLFRKEGQNVTLSCEQNLNHDAMYWYRQDPGQGLRLIYYSQIVNDFQKGDIAEGYSVSREKKESFPLTVTSAQKNPTAFYLCASSTPGGKDEQYFGPGTRLTVT.

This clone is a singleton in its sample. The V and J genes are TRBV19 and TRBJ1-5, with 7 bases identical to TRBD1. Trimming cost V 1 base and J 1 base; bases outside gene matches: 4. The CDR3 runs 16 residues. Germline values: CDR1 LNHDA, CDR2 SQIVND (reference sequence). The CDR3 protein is CASSIGGGLSNQPQHF. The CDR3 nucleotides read TGTGCCAGTAGTATAGGAGGGGGCCTAAGCAATCAGCCCCAGCATTTT. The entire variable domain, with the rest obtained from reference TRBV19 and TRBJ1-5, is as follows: DGGITQSPKYLFRKEGQNVTLSCEQNLNHDAMYWYRQDPGQGLRLIYYSQIVNDFQKGDIAEGYSVSREKKESFPLTVTSAQKNPTAFYLCASSIGGGLSNQPQHFGDGTRLSIL.

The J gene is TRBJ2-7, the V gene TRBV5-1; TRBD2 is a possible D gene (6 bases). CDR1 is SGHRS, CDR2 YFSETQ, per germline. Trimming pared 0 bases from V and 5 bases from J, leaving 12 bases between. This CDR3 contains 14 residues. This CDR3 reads CASSLDPTSHEQYF. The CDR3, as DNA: TGCGCCAGCAGCTTGGATCCGACTAGTCACGAGCAGTACTTC. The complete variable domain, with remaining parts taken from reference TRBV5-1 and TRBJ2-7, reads KAGVTQTPRYLIKTRGQQVTLSCSPISGHRSVSWYQQTPGQGLQFLFEYFSETQRNKGNFPGRFSGRQFSNSRSEMNVSTLELGDSALYLCASSLDPTSHEQYFGPGTRLTVT.

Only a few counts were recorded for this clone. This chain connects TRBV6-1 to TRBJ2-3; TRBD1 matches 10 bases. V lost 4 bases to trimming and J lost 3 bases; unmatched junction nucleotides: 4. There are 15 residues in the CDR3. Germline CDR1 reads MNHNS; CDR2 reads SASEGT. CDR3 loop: CASSAGTGVTDTQYF. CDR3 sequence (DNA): TGTGCCAGCAGTGCAGGGACAGGGGTTACAGATACGCAGTATTTT.

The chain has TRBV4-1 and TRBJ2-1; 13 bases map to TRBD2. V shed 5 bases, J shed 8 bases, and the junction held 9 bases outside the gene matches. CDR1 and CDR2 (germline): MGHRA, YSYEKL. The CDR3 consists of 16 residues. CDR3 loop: CASSLKLAGGRYEQFF. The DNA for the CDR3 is TGCGCCAGCAGCTTGAAACTAGCGGGGGGGCGGTATGAGCAGTTCTTC.

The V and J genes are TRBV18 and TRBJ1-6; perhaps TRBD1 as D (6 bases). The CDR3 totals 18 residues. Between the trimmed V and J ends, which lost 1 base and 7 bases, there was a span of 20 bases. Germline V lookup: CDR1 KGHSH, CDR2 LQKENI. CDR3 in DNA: TGTGCCAGCTCACCACTGCCTCCAGACAGGTCGATGAATTCACCCCTCCACTTT. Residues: CASSPLPPDRSMNSPLHF.